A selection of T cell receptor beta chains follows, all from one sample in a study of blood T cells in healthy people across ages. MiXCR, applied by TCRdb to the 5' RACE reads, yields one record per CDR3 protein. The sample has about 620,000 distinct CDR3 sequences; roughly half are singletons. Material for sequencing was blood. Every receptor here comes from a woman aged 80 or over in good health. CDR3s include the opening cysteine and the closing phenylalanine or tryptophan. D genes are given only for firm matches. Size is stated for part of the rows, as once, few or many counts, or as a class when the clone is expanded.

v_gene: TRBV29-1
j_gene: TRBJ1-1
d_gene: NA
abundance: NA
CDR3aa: CSVGRVSGGANTEAFF
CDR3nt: TGCAGCGTTGGTCGAGTTTCCGGGGGGGCGAACACTGAAGCTTTCTTT

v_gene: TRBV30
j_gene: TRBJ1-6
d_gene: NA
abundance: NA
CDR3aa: CAWSVRGVGSTLHF
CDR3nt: TGTGCCTGGAGTGTACGAGGAGTGGGTTCGACCCTCCACTTT

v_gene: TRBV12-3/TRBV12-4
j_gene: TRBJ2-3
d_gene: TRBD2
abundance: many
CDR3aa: CASSSPATSGRPTDTQYF
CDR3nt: TGTGCCAGCAGTTCCCCTGCGACTAGCGGGAGACCCACAGATACGCAGTATTTT

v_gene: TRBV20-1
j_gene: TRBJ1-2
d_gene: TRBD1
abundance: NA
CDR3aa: CSAQSTGGSNYGYTF
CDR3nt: TGCAGTGCTCAGTCGACAGGGGGATCTAACTATGGCTACACCTTC

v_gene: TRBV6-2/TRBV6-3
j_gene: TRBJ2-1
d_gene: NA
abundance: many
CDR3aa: CASGTWRNEQFF
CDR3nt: TGTGCCAGCGGGACGTGGCGGAATGAGCAGTTCTTC

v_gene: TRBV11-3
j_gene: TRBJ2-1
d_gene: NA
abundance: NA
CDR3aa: CASSLSGPGEQFF
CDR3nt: TGTGCCAGCAGCCTCTCGGGTCCAGGTGAGCAGTTCTTC

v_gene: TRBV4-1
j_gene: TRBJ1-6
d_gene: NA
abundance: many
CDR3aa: CASSQDRWLNNSPLHF
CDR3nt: TGCGCCAGCAGCCAAGATAGGTGGCTGAATAATTCACCCCTCCACTTT

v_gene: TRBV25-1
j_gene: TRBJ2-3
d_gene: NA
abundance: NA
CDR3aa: CASSSVGRRWGTDTQYF
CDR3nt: TGTGCCAGCAGTTCAGTGGGCCGACGATGGGGCACAGATACGCAGTATTTT

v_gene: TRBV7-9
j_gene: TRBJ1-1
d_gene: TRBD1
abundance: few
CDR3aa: CASSAQGQSNTEAFF
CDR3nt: TGTGCCAGCAGCGCCCAGGGACAGAGTAACACTGAAGCTTTCTTT

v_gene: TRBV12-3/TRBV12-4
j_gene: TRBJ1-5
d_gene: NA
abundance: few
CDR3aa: CVSPGPGAQYSNQPQHF
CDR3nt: TGTGTCTCCCCGGGCCCTGGGGCCCAATATAGCAATCAGCCCCAGCATTTT

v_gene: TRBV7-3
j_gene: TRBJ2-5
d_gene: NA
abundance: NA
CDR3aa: CASSLGAGTKETQYF
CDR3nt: TGTGCCAGCAGCTTAGGGGCGGGAACCAAAGAGACCCAGTACTTC

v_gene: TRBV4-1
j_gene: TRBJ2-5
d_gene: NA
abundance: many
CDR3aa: CASSPRVDPQETQYF
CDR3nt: TGCGCCAGCAGCCCCCGTGTAGACCCTCAAGAGACCCAGTACTTC

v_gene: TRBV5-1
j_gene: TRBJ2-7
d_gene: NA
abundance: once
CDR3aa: CASSTGLDTYEQYF
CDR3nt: TGCGCCAGCAGTACAGGTCTTGATACCTACGAGCAGTACTTC

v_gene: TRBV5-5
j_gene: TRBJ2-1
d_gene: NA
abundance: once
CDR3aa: CASNWEAPSYNEQFF
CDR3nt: TGTGCCAGCAACTGGGAAGCACCCTCCTACAATGAGCAGTTCTTC

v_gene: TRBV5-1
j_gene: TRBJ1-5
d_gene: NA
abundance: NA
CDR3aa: CASSRGADQPQHF
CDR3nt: TGCGCCAGCAGCCGAGGGGCCGATCAGCCCCAGCATTTT

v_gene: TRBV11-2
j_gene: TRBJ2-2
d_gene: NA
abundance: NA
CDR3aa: CASSARRGFTGELFF
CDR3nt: TGTGCCAGCAGCGCCCGGAGGGGTTTCACCGGGGAGCTGTTTTTT

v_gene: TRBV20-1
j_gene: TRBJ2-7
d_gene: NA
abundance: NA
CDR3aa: CSARPRETYEQYF
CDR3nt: TGCAGTGCTAGACCCCGGGAGACCTACGAGCAGTACTTC

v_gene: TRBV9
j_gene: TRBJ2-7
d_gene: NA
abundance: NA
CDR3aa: CASSVGGRNWNEQYF
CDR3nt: TGTGCCAGCAGTGTAGGGGGAAGGAATTGGAACGAGCAGTACTTC

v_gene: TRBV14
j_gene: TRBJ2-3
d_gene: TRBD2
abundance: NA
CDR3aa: CACSGISGDTQYF
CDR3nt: TGTGCCTGCAGCGGGATCTCGGGAGATACGCAGTATTTT

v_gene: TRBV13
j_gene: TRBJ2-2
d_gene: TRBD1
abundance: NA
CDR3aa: CASSLVPDRGTGELFF
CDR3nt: TGTGCCAGCAGCCTCGTCCCGGACAGGGGCACCGGGGAGCTGTTTTTT

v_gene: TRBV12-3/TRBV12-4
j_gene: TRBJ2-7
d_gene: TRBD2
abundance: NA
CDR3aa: CASSLGRVAGDNEQYF
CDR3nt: TGTGCCAGCAGTTTAGGCAGGGTTGCGGGAGACAATGAGCAGTACTTC

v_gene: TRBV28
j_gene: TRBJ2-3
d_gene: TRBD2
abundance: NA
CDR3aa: CASSFVLAGENTDTQYF
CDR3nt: TGTGCCAGCAGTTTTGTTTTAGCGGGGGAAAACACAGATACGCAGTATTTT

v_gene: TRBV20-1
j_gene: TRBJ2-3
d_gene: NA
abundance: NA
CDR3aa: CSASAPQGDAYF
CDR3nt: TGCAGTGCTAGCGCCCCACAGGGAGACGCGTATTTT

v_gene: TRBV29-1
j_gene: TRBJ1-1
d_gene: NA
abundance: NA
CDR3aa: CSVKQVNTEAFF
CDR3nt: TGCAGCGTCAAACAGGTGAACACTGAAGCTTTCTTT

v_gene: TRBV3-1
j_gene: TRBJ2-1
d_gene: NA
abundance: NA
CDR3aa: CASSQALRSSYNEQFF
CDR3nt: TGTGCCAGCAGCCAAGCTCTCAGGAGCTCCTACAATGAGCAGTTCTTC

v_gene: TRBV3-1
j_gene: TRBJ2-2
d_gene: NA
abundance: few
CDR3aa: CASSQSVGTGELFF
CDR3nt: TGTGCCAGCAGCCAATCAGTTGGCACCGGGGAGCTGTTTTTT

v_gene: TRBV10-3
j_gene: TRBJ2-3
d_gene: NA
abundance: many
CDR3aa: CAISEGSTDTQYF
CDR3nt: TGTGCCATCAGTGAAGGTAGCACAGATACGCAGTATTTT

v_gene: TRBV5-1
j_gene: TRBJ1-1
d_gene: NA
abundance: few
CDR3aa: CASSLQGTITEAFF
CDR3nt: TGCGCCAGCAGCTTGCAGGGCACCATCACTGAAGCTTTCTTT